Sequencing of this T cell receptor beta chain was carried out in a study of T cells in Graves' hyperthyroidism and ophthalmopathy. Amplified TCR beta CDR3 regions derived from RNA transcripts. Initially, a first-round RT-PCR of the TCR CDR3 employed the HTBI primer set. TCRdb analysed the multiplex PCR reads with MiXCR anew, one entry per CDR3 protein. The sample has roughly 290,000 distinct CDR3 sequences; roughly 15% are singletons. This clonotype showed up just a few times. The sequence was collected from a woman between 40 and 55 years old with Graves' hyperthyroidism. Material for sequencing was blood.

DNA for the CDR3: TGTGCCAGCAGTGAAGTGAGAGGTCGCAATTCACCCCTCCACTTT. It yields the protein CASSEVRGRNSPLHF. The chain recombines TRBV2 with TRBJ1-6, with unresolved D. This CDR3 comprises 15 residues. Germline V CDR1 and CDR2: SNHLY, FYNNEI. The ends were cut back, 1 base at V and 7 bases at J, with 11 bases in the middle.